Here is one T cell receptor beta chain with its context. Use of 60 Vbeta and 13 Jbeta primers characterized the PCR. The assay was immunoSEQ multiplex PCR, and TCRdb's table has in-frame clones only and misses some. The repertoire holds approximately 210,000 clones, with approximately 79% as singletons. The sample is drawn from a study of cytomegalovirus exposure and HLA in healthy donors. The sequenced sample consisted of PBMCs. The sequence derives from a male donor in good health and CMV-seronegative.

DNA of the CDR3: TGTGCCAGCAGCTTCCGCACAACAGGGGAGAGGCCTTGGGAGACCCAGTACTTC. This codes for CASSFRTTGERPWETQYF. The chain employs TRBV7-7 and TRBJ2-5; 7 positions agree with TRBD1. V lost 3 bases, J lost 5 bases, and 18 bases stayed unmatched. The V gene's germline CDR1 is SSHAT and CDR2 FNYEAQ (reference sequence). The CDR3 is 18 residues long.